A single sample gave rise to the 4 T cell receptor beta chains below, sequenced in a study of T cell changes during pregnancy in multiple sclerosis. The protocol was immunoSEQ multiplex PCR, while the TCRdb copy is restricted to in-frame clones and leaves out a portion. The table lists tens of thousands of clones, 85% to 95% of them singletons. Here the sequenced sample was peripheral blood, taken in the second trimester of pregnancy. Receptor source: a female donor in good health, enrolled as a control in a pregnancy study.

The genes are TRBV25-1 and TRBJ2-1; TRBD1 agrees at 10 bases. Germline V gene lookup returns CDR1 MGHDK and CDR2 SYGVNS. Unmatched junction bases numbered 12, after V lost 8 bases and J lost 8 bases. This CDR3 contains 15 residues. DNA for the CDR3: TGTGCCAGCGGGAGGCCGGGACAGGGGCACCATGAGCAGTTCTTC. Amino acids: CASGRPGQGHHEQFF.

The V and J genes are TRBV7-2 and TRBJ2-5; a possible D gene is TRBD2 (5 bases). Trimming stripped 2 bases from V and 3 bases from J, with 13 bases between. The germline V gene encodes CDR1 SGHTA and CDR2 FQGNSA. The CDR3 length is 15 residues. The CDR3 region has the DNA TGTGCCAGCAGCTTACAACCGGGGTGGGAAGAGACCCAGTACTTC. It codes for CASSLQPGWEETQYF.

The V call is TRBV5-1, the J call TRBJ2-1; 12 bases align to TRBD1. The trim removed 4 bases at V and 8 bases at J, leaving 4 bases unmatched. This CDR3 is built from 14 residues. Germline CDR1 reads SGHRS; CDR2 reads YFSETQ. CDR3 sequence (DNA): TGCGCCAGCAGCACCGGGACAGGGGGCGATGAGCAGTTCTTC. Translated, it gives CASSTGTGGDEQFF.

This rearrangement joins TRBV4-3 to TRBJ1-1; TRBD1 matches at 7 bases. Per the germline V gene, CDR1 is LGHNA and CDR2 is YSLEER. Germline trimming cut 5 bases from V and 0 bases from J; bases unmatched to any gene: 6. CDR3 length: 15 amino acids. The CDR3 nucleotides read TGCGCCAGCAGCTTAAGCACAGGGGTGAACACTGAAGCTTTCTTT. As protein: CASSLSTGVNTEAFF.